Listed below are T cell receptor beta chains from one sample, sequenced in a study of blood T cell repertoires in COVID-19. Sequenced by immunoSEQ multiplex PCR; TCRdb stores in-frame clones only, minus some. The profile shows around 300,000 clones, around 85% of them singletons. Sequenced input: PBMCs or T cells enriched from blood (not recorded which). The receptors were sampled from a woman aged 50 to 65 who had recovered from COVID-19. Both conserved end residues are part of each CDR3. The D gene is left open where the match is weak. A row's size may be missing; if present it is once, few, many or a size class.

TRBJ1-6 | 14 | TRBV6-4 | . | . | CASSDLYGVGPLHF | TGTGCCAGCAGTGACCTGTACGGGGTCGGGCCCCTCCACTTT
TRBJ2-1 | 19 | TRBV11-3 | TRBD2 | . | CASSLGWASGPASYNEQFF | TGTGCCAGCAGCTTAGGTTGGGCTAGCGGACCAGCCTCCTACAATGAGCAGTTCTTC
TRBJ2-1 | 15 | TRBV7-2 | TRBD1 | . | CASSYAGTGVNEQFF | TGTGCCAGCAGCTACGCCGGGACAGGGGTTAATGAGCAGTTCTTC
TRBJ1-5 | 13 | TRBV6-5 | . | . | CASSLEVRQPQHF | TGTGCCAGCAGTCTAGAGGTGCGGCAGCCCCAGCATTTT
TRBJ2-2 | 16 | TRBV3-1/TRBV3-2 | . | . | CASSQRGSSNTGELFF | TGTGCCAGCAGCCAAAGAGGTTCCAGCAACACCGGGGAGCTGTTTTTT
TRBJ2-5 | 15 | TRBV5-1 | TRBD2 | . | CASSDPGGARETQYF | TGCGCCAGCAGCGACCCGGGGGGTGCCCGGGAGACCCAGTACTTC
TRBJ2-7 | 14 | TRBV11-2 | . | . | CASSLEANSYEQYF | TGTGCCAGCAGCTTAGAGGCAAACTCCTACGAGCAGTACTTC
TRBJ1-4 | 15 | TRBV5-8 | . | . | CASSLGGGGDEKLFF | TGTGCCAGCAGCCTTGGGGGGGGCGGCGATGAAAAACTGTTTTTT
TRBJ2-1 | 14 | TRBV5-5 | . | . | CASSTPLGVGKQFF | TGTGCCAGCAGCACGCCCCTCGGAGTCGGTAAGCAGTTCTTC
TRBJ2-3 | 15 | TRBV21-1 | . | . | CASSPLGQGTDTQYF | TGTGCCAGCAGCCCCCTGGGGCAGGGCACAGATACGCAGTATTTT
TRBJ2-6 | 13 | TRBV18 | . | . | CASLRSGANVLTF | TGTGCCAGCCTACGGTCTGGGGCCAACGTCCTGACTTTC
TRBJ1-2 | 13 | TRBV7-9 | . | . | CASSMERDRGYTF | TGTGCCAGCAGCATGGAGCGAGACCGGGGCTACACCTTC
TRBJ1-1 | 15 | TRBV6-6 | TRBD1 | . | CASSYTGGLNTEAFF | TGTGCCAGCAGTTATACAGGGGGTCTAAACACTGAAGCTTTCTTT
TRBJ2-4 | 13 | TRBV12-3/TRBV12-4 | . | . | CASMSGSQNIQYF | TGTGCCAGCATGTCCGGGTCCCAAAACATTCAGTACTTC
TRBJ2-1 | 13 | TRBV7-2 | TRBD1 | . | CASSRDRGREQFF | TGTGCCAGCAGCAGGGACAGGGGCCGAGAGCAGTTCTTC
TRBJ1-4 | 14 | TRBV30 | . | . | CAWSGTATNEKLFF | TGTGCCTGGAGTGGTACAGCAACTAATGAAAAACTGTTTTTT
TRBJ2-7 | 15 | TRBV5-1 | TRBD1 | . | CASSKGTGERYEQYF | TGCGCCAGCAGCAAGGGGACAGGCGAAAGATACGAGCAGTACTTC
TRBJ2-3 | 14 | TRBV7-3 | . | once | CASSLTTSTDTQYF | TGTGCCAGCAGCCTAACGACTAGCACAGATACGCAGTATTTT
TRBJ1-2 | 11 | TRBV2 | . | . | CASRGDYGYTF | TGTGCCAGCCGGGGGGACTATGGCTACACCTTC
TRBJ1-6 | 15 | TRBV3-1/TRBV3-2 | . | . | CASSQSRGTRSPLHF | TGTGCCAGCAGCCAAAGCAGAGGGACTCGGTCACCCCTCCACTTT
TRBJ2-7 | 15 | TRBV5-1 | TRBD1 | . | CASSLARDRGHEQYF | TGCGCCAGCAGCTTGGCCAGGGACAGGGGCCACGAGCAGTACTTC
TRBJ2-7 | 15 | TRBV27 | TRBD1 | . | CASSRTGVNSYEQYF | TGTGCCAGCTCCCGGACAGGGGTGAACTCCTACGAGCAGTACTTC
TRBJ2-7 | 14 | TRBV7-9 | . | . | CASSKHSQSYEQYF | TGTGCCAGCAGCAAACACTCACAGTCATACGAGCAGTACTTC